A single sample is the source of the 9 T cell receptor beta chains below, sequenced in a study of blood T cell repertoires in COVID-19. Using immunoSEQ multiplex PCR, the repertoire was profiled, and TCRdb retains in-frame clones only, with some absent. The sample carries about 220,000 clones, about 79% recorded once. Sequencing was carried out using peripheral blood. These TCRs come from a man aged 35 to 55 who had recovered from COVID-19.

CDR3: CASSQLGGDEQFF. The DNA of the CDR3 is TGTGCCAGCAGCCAGCTAGGGGGCGATGAGCAGTTCTTC. V usage is TRBV3-1 (or the pseudogene TRBV3-2) and J usage is TRBJ2-1; the match to TRBD1 covers 7 bases. The V gene end was trimmed by 3 bases and the J gene end by 8 bases; junction bases not matched to a gene: 4. The CDR3 covers 13 residues. Germline lookup yields CDR1 LGHDT and CDR2 YNNKEL (reference sequence).

CDR3 coding DNA: TGCGCCAGCAGCCAATTAGCGAAGGGTCTCTCCTACGAGCAGTACTTC. This translates into CASSQLAKGLSYEQYF. This sequence joins TRBV4-1 and TRBJ2-7, with a weak D call TRBD2 (5 bases). Germline V lookup: CDR1 MGHRA, CDR2 YSYEKL. This CDR3 comprises 16 residues. V lost 2 bases and J lost 0, with 14 bases in between.

The CDR3 is CASSPTRRENTEAFF. As DNA, the CDR3 is TGTGCCAGCTCACCAACTCGCAGGGAGAACACTGAAGCTTTCTTT. The chain combines TRBV18 with TRBJ1-1; the D gene is possibly TRBD1 (5 bases). The CDR3 contains 15 residues. CDR1 and CDR2 (germline): KGHSH, LQKENI. Trimming shortened V by 2 bases and J by 1 base, and 11 bases separated the two germline ends.

The J gene is TRBJ2-2, the V gene TRBV19; TRBD2 agrees at 15 bases. CDR3 length: 17 amino acids. The junction had 9 bases not matched to a gene; V was cut back by 8 bases and J by 5 bases. Germline V gene sequence: CDR1 LNHDA, CDR2 SQIVND (reference sequence). This chain's CDR3 is CASGHGTSGGPTGELFF. In nucleotides, the CDR3 is TGTGCCAGTGGCCATGGGACTAGCGGGGGGCCGACCGGGGAGCTGTTTTTT.

The chain is built from TRBV7-9 and TRBJ2-7; TRBD2 aligns across 9 bases. The CDR3 runs 16 residues. Trimming at V came to 0 bases and at J to 2 bases, leaving 5 bases not matched to a gene. Per germline, CDR1 SEHNR and CDR2 FQNEAQ (reference sequence). As DNA, the CDR3 is TGTGCCAGCAGCTTAGCAGCGGGGGGCCCGCCCTACGAGCAGTACTTC. It codes for CASSLAAGGPPYEQYF.

The genes are TRBV19 and TRBJ1-1; D is uncertain. V was pared by 1 base and J by 5 bases, with 8 bases between. Germline lookup yields CDR1 LNHDA and CDR2 SQIVND (reference sequence). This CDR3 is built from 13 residues. The CDR3 here is CASSIGYGTEAFF. The CDR3 region has the DNA TGTGCCAGTAGTATAGGGTACGGTACTGAAGCTTTCTTT.

The chain joins TRBV11-2 to TRBJ2-3; 8 nucleotides match TRBD2. There are 16 residues in the CDR3. CDR1 and CDR2 from the germline V gene are SGHAT and FQNNGV. The junction had 4 bases not matched to a gene; V was cut back by 1 base and J by 1 base. As DNA, the CDR3 is TGTGCCAGCAGCTTAGGTGCGGGAGGCGGCACAGATACGCAGTATTTT. Translated: CASSLGAGGGTDTQYF. Based on the CDR3 plus reference TRBV11-2 and TRBJ2-3, the full variable domain is EAGVAQSPRYKIIEKRQSVAFWCNPISGHATLYWYQQILGQGPKLLIQFQNNGVVDDSQLPKDRFSAERLKGVDSTLKIQPAKLEDSAVYLCASSLGAGGGTDTQYFGPGTRLTVL.

V usage is TRBV7-2 and J usage is TRBJ2-5, with TRBD2 matching 13 bases. Germline V CDR1 and CDR2: SGHTA, FQGNSA. The CDR3 covers 17 residues. With 5 bases clipped from V and 5 bases from J, the junction kept 11 bases outside the gene matches. The chain's CDR3 is CASSPGGLAGVYETQYF. As DNA, the CDR3 is TGTGCCAGCAGCCCTGGCGGACTAGCGGGAGTCTATGAGACCCAGTACTTC.

This chain joins TRBV19 and TRBJ2-3, with 7 bases fitting TRBD2. Per the germline V gene, CDR1 is LNHDA and CDR2 is SQIVND (reference sequence). The CDR3 covers 16 residues. V was clipped by 4 bases and J by 6 bases; unmatched bases: 13. The CDR3 protein is CASSTDGGGPGDTQYF. DNA for the CDR3: TGTGCCAGTAGTACAGACGGGGGAGGGCCTGGGGATACGCAGTATTTT.